Here is one TCR beta chain with its context. Antigen: not known. Donors showed nominal health when sampled, although they likely had unrecorded immune exposures. With 60 Vbeta and 13 Jbeta primers, the PCR was carried out. Assay used: immunoSEQ multiplex PCR; TCRdb lists only in-frame clones, some missing. This table has roughly 100,000 clones, 71% appearing once. These data are taken from a study of cytomegalovirus exposure and HLA in healthy donors. In the study overall: As an earlier analysis found, 180 million or so T cells yielded 90 million to 140 million unique TCR beta sequences. General study results and limits: A later analysis linked a missense variant in DCLRE1C to the trimming of TCR beta V and J genes. It was 160 or so TCR beta chains that were listed as cytomegalovirus-associated.

Germline CDR1 SNHLY, CDR2 FYNNEI. The length of the CDR3 is 15 residues. V lost 2 bases, J lost 6 bases, and 14 bases lay in between. Sequences were obtained from PBMCs. V and J are TRBV2 and TRBJ2-1; a possible D gene is TRBD2 (6 bases). The clonotype was recovered from a female donor in good health and CMV-seronegative. CDR3 in amino acids: CASSENGRGFNEQFF. The CDR3 coding sequence is TGTGCCAGCAGTGAAAACGGGAGAGGGTTCAATGAGCAGTTCTTC.